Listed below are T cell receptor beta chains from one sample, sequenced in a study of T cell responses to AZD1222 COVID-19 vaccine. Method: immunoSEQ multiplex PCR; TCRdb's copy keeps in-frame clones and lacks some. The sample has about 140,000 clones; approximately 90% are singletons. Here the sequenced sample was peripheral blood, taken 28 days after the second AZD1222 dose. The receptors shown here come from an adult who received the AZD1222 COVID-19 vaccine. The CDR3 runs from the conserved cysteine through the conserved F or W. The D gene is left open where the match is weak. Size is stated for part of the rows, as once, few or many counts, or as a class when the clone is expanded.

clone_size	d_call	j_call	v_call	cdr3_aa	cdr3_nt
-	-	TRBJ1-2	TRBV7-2	CASSPKGDTYGYTF	TGTGCCAGCAGCCCTAAGGGGGACACTTATGGCTACACCTTC
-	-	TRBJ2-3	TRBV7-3	CASSLMGGSTTGRDTQYF	TGTGCCAGCAGCTTAATGGGGGGCAGCACCACCGGGCGAGATACGCAGTATTTT
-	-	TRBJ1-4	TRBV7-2	CASSLTRGEKLFF	TGTGCCAGCAGCTTAACCCGGGGGGAAAAACTGTTTTTT
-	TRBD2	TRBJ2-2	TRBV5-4	CASSFGLGPSGGTGELFF	TGTGCCAGCAGCTTTGGGTTGGGGCCTAGCGGGGGCACCGGGGAGCTGTTTTTT
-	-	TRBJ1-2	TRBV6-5	CATAPAGYGYTF	TGTGCCACCGCCCCCGCCGGCTATGGCTACACCTTC
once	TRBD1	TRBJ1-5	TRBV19	CASSSGTGGFQPQHF	TGTGCCAGTAGCTCCGGGACAGGGGGCTTTCAGCCCCAGCATTTT
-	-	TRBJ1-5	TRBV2	CASRETGIRQPQHF	TGTGCCAGCAGAGAAACGGGGATCCGGCAGCCCCAGCATTTT
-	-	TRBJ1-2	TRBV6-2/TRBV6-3	CASSYRGVDYGYTF	TGTGCCAGCAGTTACAGGGGAGTTGACTATGGCTACACCTTC
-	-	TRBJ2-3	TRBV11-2	CASSLDWGFTDTQYF	TGTGCCAGCAGCTTAGATTGGGGGTTCACAGATACGCAGTATTTT
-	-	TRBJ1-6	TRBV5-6	CASSYSGPSGASPLHF	TGTGCCAGCAGCTATTCGGGCCCATCGGGGGCCTCACCCCTCCACTTT
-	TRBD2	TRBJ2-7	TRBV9	CASSLAGGSSYEQYF	TGTGCCAGCAGCCTAGCGGGAGGAAGCTCCTACGAGCAGTACTTC
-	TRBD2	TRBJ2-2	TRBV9	CASSVRVLADRNTGELFF	TGTGCCAGCAGCGTGCGTGTGCTAGCGGACCGAAACACCGGGGAGCTGTTTTTT
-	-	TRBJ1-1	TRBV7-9	CASSFQTEAFF	TGTGCCAGCAGCTTTCAAACTGAAGCTTTCTTT
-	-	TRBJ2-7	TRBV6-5	CASSYTRSSYEQYF	TGTGCCAGCAGTTACACCAGGAGCTCCTACGAGCAGTACTTC
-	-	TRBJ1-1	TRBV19	CASSQRGATEAFF	TGTGCCAGTAGTCAAAGAGGGGCCACTGAAGCTTTCTTT
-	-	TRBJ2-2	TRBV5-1	CASSLALGDGWGTGELFF	TGCGCCAGCAGCTTGGCCCTCGGGGATGGATGGGGTACCGGGGAGCTGTTTTTT
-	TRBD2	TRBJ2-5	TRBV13	CASSLGLAVQETQYF	TGTGCCAGCAGCTTGGGACTAGCGGTACAAGAGACCCAGTACTTC
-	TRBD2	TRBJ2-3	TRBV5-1	CASSLDGGRAATDTQYF	TGCGCCAGCAGCTTGGATGGCGGGAGAGCGGCCACAGATACGCAGTATTTT
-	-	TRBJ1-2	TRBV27	CASSFDGQNNYGYTF	TGTGCCAGCAGTTTTGATGGACAGAATAACTATGGCTACACCTTC
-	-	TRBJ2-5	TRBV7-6	CASRPLRGDRGETQYF	TGTGCCAGCCGTCCCCTTCGAGGGGACCGGGGGGAGACCCAGTACTTC
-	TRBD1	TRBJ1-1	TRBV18	CASSEQGINTEAFF	TGTGCCAGCTCGGAACAGGGGATTAACACTGAAGCTTTCTTT
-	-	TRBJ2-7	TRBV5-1	CASSLGLGGGVADPYEQYF	TGCGCCAGCAGCTTGGGGTTAGGAGGGGGAGTAGCCGATCCCTACGAGCAGTACTTC
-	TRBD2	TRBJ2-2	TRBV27	CASSLVAGGPTGELFF	TGTGCCAGCAGTTTGGTGGCGGGAGGGCCAACCGGGGAGCTGTTTTTT
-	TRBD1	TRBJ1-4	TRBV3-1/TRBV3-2	CASSQLTPGGSPPYEKLFF	TGTGCCAGCAGCCAACTAACCCCAGGGGGCTCACCACCGTATGAAAAACTGTTTTTT
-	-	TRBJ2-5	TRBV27	CASSLSFGQETQYF	TGTGCCAGCAGTTTATCGTTCGGTCAAGAGACCCAGTACTTC
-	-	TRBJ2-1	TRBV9	CASSPTWTLSYNEQFF	TGTGCCAGCAGCCCGACTTGGACGCTTTCCTACAATGAGCAGTTCTTC
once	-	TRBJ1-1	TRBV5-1	CASSLGHFTEAFF	TGCGCCAGCAGCTTGGGTCATTTCACTGAAGCTTTCTTT
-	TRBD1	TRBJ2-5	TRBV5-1	CASSLAQGVKETQYF	TGCGCCAGCAGCTTGGCCCAGGGGGTCAAAGAGACCCAGTACTTC
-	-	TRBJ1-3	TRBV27	CASSSLREGDGGNTIYF	TGTGCCAGCAGTTCTCTAAGGGAAGGGGACGGCGGAAACACCATATATTTT
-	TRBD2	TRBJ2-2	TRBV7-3	CASSLGLAGGTGELFF	TGTGCCAGCAGCTTAGGACTAGCGGGAGGCACCGGGGAGCTGTTTTTT
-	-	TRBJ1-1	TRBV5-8	CASSLGWGMNTEAFF	TGTGCCAGCAGCTTGGGTTGGGGGATGAACACTGAAGCTTTCTTT
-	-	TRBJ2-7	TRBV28	CASRHRGSVSYEQYF	TGTGCCAGCAGGCACCGAGGGTCCGTGTCCTACGAGCAGTACTTC
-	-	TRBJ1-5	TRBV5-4	CASGLGGNQPQHF	TGTGCCAGCGGTCTCGGGGGCAATCAGCCCCAGCATTTT
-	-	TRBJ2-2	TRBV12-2	CASRLGGTGNPGELFF	TGTGCAAGTCGCTTAGGTGGGACAGGGAACCCCGGGGAGCTGTTTTTT
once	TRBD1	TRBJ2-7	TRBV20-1	CSASGAHNRGWGFYEQYF	TGCAGTGCTAGTGGGGCGCACAACAGGGGTTGGGGGTTTTACGAGCAGTACTTC
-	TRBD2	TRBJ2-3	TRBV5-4	CASSPSGRKADTQYF	TGTGCCAGCAGCCCTAGCGGGAGAAAGGCAGATACGCAGTATTTT
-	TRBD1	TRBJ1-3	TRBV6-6	CATYPGTGISGNTIYF	TGTGCCACCTACCCGGGGACAGGGATCTCTGGAAACACCATATATTTT
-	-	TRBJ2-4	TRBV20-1	CSAAKNIQYF	TGCAGTGCCGCCAAAAACATTCAGTACTTC
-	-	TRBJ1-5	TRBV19	CASSPPEGGVGNQPQHF	TGTGCCAGTAGTCCCCCCGAGGGGGGAGTGGGCAATCAGCCCCAGCATTTT
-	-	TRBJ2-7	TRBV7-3	CASSLGGVSYEQYF	TGTGCCAGCAGCTTAGGAGGGGTCTCCTACGAGCAGTACTTC
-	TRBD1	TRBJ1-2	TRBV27	CASSPGQGSGYTF	TGTGCCAGCAGCCCGGGACAGGGGTCTGGCTACACCTTC
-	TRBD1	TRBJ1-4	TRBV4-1	CASSQDRGPTGRIEKLFF	TGCGCCAGCAGCCAAGATAGGGGGCCGACAGGGCGGATTGAAAAACTGTTTTTT
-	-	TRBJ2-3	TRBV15	CATSRGTDTQYF	TGTGCCACCAGCAGGGGTACAGATACGCAGTATTTT
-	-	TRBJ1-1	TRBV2	CASTGTSSGTEAFF	TGTGCCAGCACTGGGACGTCGAGTGGGACTGAAGCTTTCTTT
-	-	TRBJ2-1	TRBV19	CASRGSSGSYNEQFF	TGTGCCAGTAGGGGTAGTTCGGGCTCCTACAATGAGCAGTTCTTC
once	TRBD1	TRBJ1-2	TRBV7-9	CASSLGQRIYGYTF	TGTGCCAGCAGCCTGGGACAGAGGATCTATGGCTACACCTTC
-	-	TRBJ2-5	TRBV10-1	CAIPNSLETQYF	TGCGCCATCCCCAACTCCTTGGAGACCCAGTACTTC
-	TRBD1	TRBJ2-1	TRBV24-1	CATSTTGGEQFF	TGTGCCACCAGTACAACAGGGGGTGAGCAGTTCTTC
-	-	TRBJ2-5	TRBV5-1	CASGPTGEVETQYF	TGCGCCAGCGGACCAACAGGGGAGGTGGAGACCCAGTACTTC
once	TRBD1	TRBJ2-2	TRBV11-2	CASSPIVTGYGELFF	TGTGCCAGCAGCCCGATAGTGACAGGGTACGGGGAGCTGTTTTTT
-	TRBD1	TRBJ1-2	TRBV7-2	CASSLAPTMTGQIYYGYTF	TGTGCCAGCAGCTTAGCACCCACGATGACAGGGCAGATATACTATGGCTACACCTTC
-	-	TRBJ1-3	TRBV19	CASSARTSPAKGRGNTIYF	TGTGCCAGTAGTGCCAGGACGTCCCCGGCCAAGGGACGTGGAAACACCATATATTTT
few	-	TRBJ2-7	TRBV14	CASSHLGREASEQYF	TGTGCCAGCAGCCATCTCGGTAGGGAGGCGTCCGAGCAGTACTTC